Below are 19 T cell receptor beta chains sequenced from a single sample in a study of T cell clonality in common variable immunodeficiency. Which antigens these TCRs recognize remains unknown. Study-level findings and limits: Common variable immunodeficiency TCR beta sequences reportedly had fewer deletions and N-nucleotide insertions.

The protocol was immunoSEQ multiplex PCR, while the TCRdb copy is restricted to in-frame clones and leaves out a portion. This sample carries approximately 20,000 clones, none of them present only once. The sample was peripheral blood mononuclear cells. These receptors were obtained from a human donor with common variable immunodeficiency.

Comment on this clone: The CDR3 is cut off 3 residues early in the read; its end comes from the germline J gene. The rearrangement uses TRBV30 and TRBJ1-2; D is unclear. V dropped 4 bases and J dropped 4 bases, with 10 bases sitting between them. Germline CDR1 reads GTSNPN; CDR2 reads SVGIG (reference sequence). This CDR3 has 12 residues. The CDR3 DNA, read in part, is TGTGCCTGGAAACTCAGGAGCTATGGC. Its protein product is CAWKLRSYG. The full CDR3 sequence reads CAWKLRSYGYTF.

This clone has a count of ten or more. CDR3 sequence reads: CASSPRQAASGNTIYF. Incomplete CDR3 DNA: TGTGCCAGTAGTCCCCGGCAGGCCGCCTCTGGAAACACC. V gene TRBV19 combines with J gene TRBJ1-3; no clear D gene. The CDR3 end is not reached by the read, which stops 3 residues before it; the germline J gene fills it in. Germline CDR1 and CDR2: LNHDA and SQIVND (reference sequence). V was cut by 5 bases and J by 0 bases, with 14 bases left in between. The CDR3 runs to 16 residues.

In this sample, this clone turned up many times. The CDR3 end falls 3 residues outside the read, so it is completed with the germline J gene. The chain combines TRBV27 with TRBJ2-1; 11 bases agree with TRBD2. Germline lookup yields CDR1 MNHEY and CDR2 SMNVEV (reference sequence). CDR3 length equals 14 residues. J was trimmed by 5 bases and V by 6 bases; bases with no gene match: 3. The sequenced CDR3 bases are TGTGCCAGCAGATCACTAGCGGGGGACAATGAG. It translates to CASRSLAGDNE. The CDR3 reads in full as CASRSLAGDNEQFF.

This clone was observed at least ten times. The read ends 3 residues before the CDR3 terminus; that terminus is restored from the germline J gene. V is TRBV18 and J is TRBJ1-2; a possible D gene is TRBD1 (6 bases). The germline V gene encodes CDR1 KGHSH and CDR2 LQKENI. The V end lost 6 bases, the J end lost 3 bases, and 14 bases lay between the germline ends. The CDR3 contains 14 residues. The covered CDR3 bases are TGTGCCAGCTCGTTTGGACAGACAGACTATGGC. The encoded protein is CASSFGQTDYG. The complete CDR3 protein is CASSFGQTDYGYTF.

This clone was counted a few times. The read halts 3 residues ahead of the CDR3 end, with the missing end drawn from the germline J gene. V usage is TRBV18 and J usage is TRBJ2-7, with D perhaps matching TRBD1 (6 bases). V was clipped by 6 bases and J by 3 bases, with 24 bases between them. Per the germline V gene, CDR1 is KGHSH and CDR2 is LQKENI. This CDR3 has 17 residues. The sequenced part of the CDR3 DNA is TGTGCCAGCTCGCTCTACTCCGGGCGCGGACAGAGCTACGAG. It encodes CASSLYSGRGQSYE. The CDR3 as a whole reads CASSLYSGRGQSYEQYF.

On this clone: Read sequence stops 3 residues before the CDR3 end, and the germline J gene provides the missing end. V is TRBV5-5 and J is TRBJ1-4; perhaps TRBD1 as D (6 bases). Trimming left V 4 bases short and J 4 bases short, with 14 bases between. The CDR3 is 15 amino acids. The V gene's germline CDR1 is SGHKS and CDR2 YYEKEE (reference sequence). The CDR3 DNA, read in part, is TGTGCCAGCAGCCTGACGGGACAAAATAATGAAAAA. Protein sequence: CASSLTGQNNEK. The whole CDR3 region reads CASSLTGQNNEKLFF.

This clone was picked up many times. CDR3 in amino acids: CASTRGADPTYEQYF. The sequenced CDR3 bases are TGTGCCAGCACCCGGGGGGCGGACCCAACCTACGAG. The rearrangement uses TRBV7-9 and TRBJ2-7; tentatively, D is TRBD2 (7 bases). The CDR3 extends 3 residues past the end of the read, so its final part is completed from the germline J gene. Germline V gene data show CDR1 as SEHNR and CDR2 as FQNEAQ (reference sequence). This CDR3 spans 15 amino acids. Trimming stripped 7 bases from V and 2 bases from J, with 18 bases between. The full variable domain, in which reference TRBV7-9 and TRBJ2-7 provide the parts outside the CDR3, is DTGVSQNPRHKITKRGQNVTFRCDPISEHNRLYWYRQTLGQGPEFLTYFQNEAQLEKSRLLSDRFSAERPKGSFSTLEIQRTEQGDSAMYLCASTRGADPTYEQYFGPGTRLTVT.

There are many counts of this clone. The read ends 3 residues shy of where the CDR3 ends; the end is completed using the germline J gene. The V gene is TRBV19, the J gene TRBJ2-1, with 16 nucleotides matching TRBD2. V shed 3 bases and J 7 bases; nucleotides not matched to a gene: 12. Germline values: CDR1 LNHDA, CDR2 SQIVND (reference sequence). This CDR3 is 19 amino acids long. Here the CDR3 reads CASSIPRGLAGGPGNEQFF. The covered CDR3 bases are TGTGCCAGTAGTATCCCTCGGGGACTAGCGGGAGGGCCGGGGAATGAG.

The table lists this clone with many counts. The CDR3 is cut off 3 residues early in the read; its end comes from the germline J gene. J is TRBJ2-1 and V is TRBV5-1; the D gene is possibly TRBD1 (6 bases). The V gene's germline CDR1 is SGHRS and CDR2 YFSETQ. V was pared by 4 bases and J by 0 bases, with 14 bases between. This CDR3 has 16 residues. CDR3 bases read: TGCGCCAGCAGCGCCACAGGGTCTCCCTCCTACAATGAG. This encodes CASSATGSPSYNE. The complete CDR3 sequence is CASSATGSPSYNEQFF.

This clone came up many times. From the germline J gene comes the end of the CDR3, since the read stops 3 residues before it. The gene calls are TRBV2 and TRBJ2-5, with a weak D call TRBD1 (5 bases). Per germline, CDR1 SNHLY and CDR2 FYNNEI. V lost 6 bases to trimming and J lost 0 bases, with 17 bases between them. The CDR3 has 16 residues. CDR3 amino acids: CASSERQTTYQETQYF. The CDR3 DNA, read in part, is TGTGCCAGCAGCGAAAGACAGACCACTTACCAAGAGACC.

In the case of this clone: The DNA ends 3 residues before the CDR3 does, and the rest of the CDR3 is filled in from the germline J gene. V is TRBV18 and J is TRBJ2-1; 9 bases map to TRBD1. Germline loops: CDR1 KGHSH, CDR2 LQKENI. The CDR3 sequence is 16 residues long. After removal of 6 bases from V and 0 bases from J, the junction contained 6 bases not matched to a gene. CDR3 DNA, as far as it was read: TGTGCCAGCTCCCCCGGACAGGGGAGCTCCTACAATGAG. Translation gives CASSPGQGSSYNE. The complete CDR3 sequence is CASSPGQGSSYNEQFF.

This clone was counted many times. The CDR3 end is not reached by the read, which stops 3 residues before it; the germline J gene fills it in. This rearrangement joins TRBV20-1 to TRBJ2-1, with 11 bases matching TRBD2. The CDR3 sequence is 17 residues long. Trimming at V came to 0 bases and at J to 2 bases, leaving 6 bases not matched to a gene. Germline CDR1 DFQATT, CDR2 SNEGSKA (reference sequence). CDR3 in amino acids: CSARDPGTSGPYNEQFF. CDR3 DNA, as far as it was read: TGCAGTGCTAGAGATCCCGGGACTAGCGGTCCCTACAATGAG.

This clone was counted at least ten times. Read data end 3 residues before the CDR3 end; the end is taken from the germline J gene. This sequence joins TRBV10-3 and TRBJ1-1, with D possibly TRBD1 on 5 matching bases. Trimming removed 11 bases at V and 1 base at J, with 8 bases between. The CDR3 has 11 amino acids. From germline, CDR1 is ENHRY and CDR2 SYGVKD. The CDR3 is CASGQNTEAFF. CDR3 DNA, as far as it was read: TGTGCCTCTGGACAGAACACTGAA.

Ten or more counts support this clone. The read finishes 3 residues shy of the CDR3 end, and the germline J gene is used to complete it. The chain carries TRBV5-1 and TRBJ2-1, with 11 bases identical to TRBD2. After removal of 0 bases from V and 3 bases from J, the junction contained 2 bases not matched to a gene. Germline-derived CDR1 and CDR2 are SGHRS and YFSETQ. This CDR3 is built from 16 residues. Here the CDR3 reads CASSLATSGSYNEQFF. Incomplete CDR3 DNA: TGCGCCAGCAGCTTGGCCACTAGCGGGAGCTACAATGAG.

This clone was detected ten times or more. The CDR3 end lies 3 residues beyond the end of the read and is filled in from the germline J gene. V and J are TRBV7-6 and TRBJ2-1; 10 nucleotides align to TRBD2. Germline V gene data show CDR1 as SGHVS and CDR2 as FNYEAQ. This CDR3 comprises 17 residues. Trimming took 1 base from V and 0 from J; bases not matched to a gene: 3. CDR3 DNA, as far as it was read: TGTGCCAGCAGCTTAGAGGCTAGCGGGAGCTCCTACAATGAG. This translates into CASSLEASGSSYNE. The entire CDR3 is CASSLEASGSSYNEQFF.

This clone was observed many times. The read is 3 residues too short to cover the CDR3 end, so that end is filled in from the germline J gene. The chain couples TRBV6-4 to TRBJ2-2, with 7 bases fitting TRBD2. J lost 4 bases, V lost 0 bases, and 5 bases had no gene match. Germline V gene data show CDR1 as MRHNA and CDR2 as SNTAGT. The CDR3 sequence is 16 residues long. The CDR3 region is CASSDSLAEFTGELFF. The sequenced part of the CDR3 DNA is TGTGCCAGCAGTGACTCGCTAGCGGAGTTCACCGGGGAG.

This clone was observed at least ten times. Sequencing ends 3 residues short of the CDR3 end; the germline J gene provides the rest. The chain joins TRBV30 to TRBJ1-3; D possibly corresponds to TRBD1 (5 bases). The V and J ends lost 0 bases and 4 bases respectively, with 25 bases between them. Germline loops: CDR1 GTSNPN, CDR2 SVGIG (reference sequence). The CDR3 has 19 residues. The part of the CDR3 DNA that was read is TGTGCCTGGAGTGTCGGCCGCGGGGGGACCATCAGGCTGGGAAACACC. This sequence encodes CAWSVGRGGTIRLGNT. The CDR3, in full, reads CAWSVGRGGTIRLGNTIYF.

This clone was seen ten or more times. The read terminates 3 residues ahead of where the CDR3 ends, so the germline J gene completes it. This sequence joins TRBV2 and TRBJ1-2; 9 nucleotides align to TRBD1. Germline lookup yields CDR1 SNHLY and CDR2 FYNNEI. V was pared by 5 bases and J by 7 bases, with 8 bases of the junction left unmatched. The CDR3 sequence is 14 residues long. The covered CDR3 bases are TGTGCCAGCAGTTCAGGACAGGGGTTGGGTGGC. It codes for CASSSGQGLGG. The CDR3, in full, reads CASSSGQGLGGYTF. The full variable domain, its missing parts supplied by reference TRBV2 and TRBJ1-2, is EPEVTQTPSHQVTQMGQEVILRCVPISNHLYFYWYRQILGQKVEFLVSFYNNEISEKSEIFDDQFSVERPDGSNFTLKIRSTKLEDSAMYFCASSSGQGLGGYTFGSGTRLTVV.

At least ten counts were recorded for this clone. The read gets to within 3 residues of the CDR3 end, and the germline J gene fills in the rest. The rearrangement joins TRBV20-1 to TRBJ2-7; D gene unclear. Germline V gene sequence: CDR1 DFQATT, CDR2 SNEGSKA (reference sequence). The CDR3 runs 13 residues. V was clipped by 4 bases and J by 3 bases, with 13 bases between them. The CDR3 loop reads CSAIARLHYEQYF. The DNA read from the CDR3 is TGCAGTGCTATTGCGCGACTCCACTACGAG.